Given below is one T cell receptor beta chain in context. Its antigen is not known. An end of the junction does not agree with germline; a read error may underlie this. TCRdb redid the calling of the reads with MiXCR, one entry per CDR3 protein. The sample consists of under 120,000 distinct CDR3 sequences, about 40% of them appearing once. This specimen comes from a study of T cell repertoires in cytomegalovirus infection. Background on the study: CMV epitopes, recently identified HLA-C-restricted and well-studied HLA-B-restricted, were used. Matching HLA type, along with CMV infection, was indicated by public TCR beta signatures. Notes on the study in general: HLA-C-restricted CMV clonotypes gave the most frequent clonotype in two of eight donors. Summed frequency of shared TCR beta families picked out CMV carriers who also had the relevant HLA.

The source of this sequence is a human donor in good health (CMV status not recorded). Some clones in this sample may be carry-over from other donors' samples. Here the sequenced sample was CD8+ T cells from cultured PBMCs, taken from culture after CMV antigen stimulation.

This chain's CDR3 is CASTLAGGRNEQFF. The CDR3 bases are TGTGCCAGCACCTTAGCGGGGGGAAGGAATGAGCAGTTCTTC. J is TRBJ2-1 and V is TRBV7-6, with 10 bases that match TRBD2. Germline loops: CDR1 SGHVS, CDR2 FNYEAQ. The CDR3 extends over 14 amino acids.